Each of the 10 T cell receptor beta chains below was sequenced from the same sample in a study of cytomegalovirus exposure and HLA in healthy donors. Use of 60 Vbeta and 13 Jbeta primers characterized the PCR. Assay: immunoSEQ multiplex PCR; the TCRdb copy retains only in-frame clones and omits some. The profile shows 150,000 to 200,000 clones, about 72% of them singletons. Material: PBMCs. These receptors were obtained from a girl aged 10 to 17 in good health and CMV-seronegative.

The chain carries TRBV19 and TRBJ2-3, with D possibly matching TRBD2 (5 bases). V lost 5 bases to trimming and J lost 0 bases, with 12 bases between them. Germline loops: CDR1 LNHDA, CDR2 SQIVND (reference sequence). The CDR3 is made up of 15 amino acids. CDR3 loop: CASSLNTGSTDTQYF. CDR3 DNA: TGTGCCAGTAGTTTAAATACGGGGAGCACAGATACGCAGTATTTT.

A few counts support this clone. The rearrangement uses TRBV6-4 and TRBJ2-1; 10 bases fit TRBD2. The trim removed 2 bases at V and 2 bases at J, leaving 0 bases unmatched. Germline-derived CDR1 and CDR2 are MRHNA and SNTAGT. This CDR3 contains 15 residues. CDR3 coding DNA: TGTGCCAGCAGTGACAGCGGGGGGGCCTACAATGAGCAGTTCTTC. This encodes CASSDSGGAYNEQFF.

The chain joins TRBV18 to TRBJ2-7, with D maybe TRBD2 (5 bases). V lost 3 bases and J 6 bases, leaving 15 bases between the germline ends. The CDR3 runs to 14 residues. Germline CDR1 and CDR2: KGHSH and LQKENI. The CDR3 DNA is TGTGCCAGCTCACCCAGTGAGGGTTCCGTCGAGCAGTACTTC. Residues: CASSPSEGSVEQYF. The full variable domain, its missing parts supplied by reference TRBV18 and TRBJ2-7, is NAGVMQNPRHLVRRRGQEARLRCSPMKGHSHVYWYRQLPEEGLKFMVYLQKENIIDESGMPKERFSAEFPKEGPSILRIQQVVRGDSAAYFCASSPSEGSVEQYFGPGTRLTVT.

J is TRBJ2-7 and V is TRBV9; 7 bases agree with TRBD2. This CDR3 has 15 residues. Trimming removed 0 bases from V and 0 bases from J; junction bases left unmatched: 3. Germline CDR1 and CDR2: SGDLS and YYNGEE. In nucleotides, the CDR3 is TGTGCCAGCAGCGTAGGCCTAGCGGACTCCTACGAGCAGTACTTC. Protein: CASSVGLADSYEQYF.

The chain has TRBV15 and TRBJ1-1; weak D call: TRBD1 (6 bases). The CDR3 length is 13 residues. Germline CDR1 and CDR2: LNHNV and YYDKDF (reference sequence). Between the trimmed V and J ends, which lost 1 base and 10 bases, there was a span of 13 bases. Here the CDR3 reads CATSRGTVWGAFF. In nucleotides, the CDR3 is TGTGCCACCAGCAGAGGGACAGTTTGGGGAGCTTTCTTT. Looking up the rest from reference TRBV15 and TRBJ1-1 gives the full variable domain: DAMVIQNPRYQVTQFGKPVTLSCSQTLNHNVMYWYQQKSSQAPKLLFHYYDKDFNNEADTPDNFQSRRPNTSFCFLDIRSPGLGDTAMYLCATSRGTVWGAFFGQGTRLTVV.

This sequence joins TRBV27 and TRBJ2-7; no firm D call. V gave up 4 bases and J gave up 2 bases, with 9 bases separating them. The length of the CDR3 is 13 residues. Per the germline V gene, CDR1 is MNHEY and CDR2 is SMNVEV (reference sequence). CDR3 loop: CASSSAGAYEQYF. The DNA for the CDR3 is TGTGCCAGCAGTTCCGCCGGTGCCTACGAGCAGTACTTC.

This clone came up a few times. CDR3 sequence reads: CASSLSGGLLNTEAFF. In DNA form, the CDR3 reads TGTGCCAGCAGTTTATCAGGGGGCCTTTTGAACACTGAAGCTTTCTTT. The chain links TRBV28 to TRBJ1-1, with 8 bases fitting TRBD1. V lost 1 base, J lost 0 bases, and 4 bases stayed unmatched. CDR1 MDHEN and CDR2 SYDVKM come from the germline V gene. There are 16 residues in the CDR3.

This chain uses TRBV7-3 with TRBJ2-1; 10 nucleotides agree with TRBD2. Germline V CDR1 and CDR2: SGHTA, FQGTGA. This CDR3 contains 19 residues. Unmatched junction bases numbered 18, after V lost 5 bases and J lost 5 bases. CDR3 residues: CASSQNRPASGGLNNEQFF. The CDR3 DNA sequence: TGTGCCAGCAGCCAAAACAGGCCGGCTAGCGGGGGCCTTAACAATGAGCAGTTCTTC.

This clone showed up just once. The chain links TRBV15 to TRBJ2-5; tentative D call: TRBD1 (6 bases). Germline V gene lookup returns CDR1 LNHNV and CDR2 YYDKDF (reference sequence). Trimming took 7 bases from V and 2 from J, leaving 14 bases between them. This CDR3 spans 14 amino acids. The CDR3 spells CATTRRTEQETQYF. CDR3 DNA sequence: TGTGCCACCACCCGGCGGACAGAGCAAGAGACCCAGTACTTC.

The rearrangement joins TRBV7-3 to TRBJ2-3; the D is unclear. CDR3 length equals 13 residues. V was shortened by 4 bases and J by 2 bases, with 7 bases between the two germline ends. Looked up from germline, CDR1 is SGHTA and CDR2 is FQGTGA. The CDR3 DNA follows: TGTGCCAGCAGCTCCGACAACACAGATACGCAGTATTTT. Translating it yields CASSSDNTDTQYF.